Each of the 30 T cell receptor beta chains below was sequenced from the same sample in a study of T-cell reconstitution after alpha-beta-depleted transplantation in children. Molecular barcoding with unique molecular identifiers was used for the TCRbeta library. TCRdb used MiXCR to reprocess the PCR reads, holding one entry per CDR3 protein. The sample yields fewer than 550,000 distinct CDR3 sequences, about an eighth seen once. Here the sequenced sample was PBMCs, mostly from graft donor cells, taken 180 days after TCRalphabeta/CD19-depleted stem cell transplant. All receptors derive from a female patient aged 2 to 10 who had a stem cell transplant for aplastic anemia, so the T cells may come from the graft donor.

V and J are TRBV6-1 and TRBJ1-4, with D unclear. V gave up 6 bases and J gave up 0 bases, with 14 bases separating them. Germline CDR1 reads MNHNS; CDR2 reads SASEGT. The CDR3 sequence is 16 residues long. The CDR3 sequence is CASSISLLATNEKLFF. The CDR3 bases are TGTGCCAGCAGCATTTCACTTCTTGCAACTAATGAAAAACTGTTTTTT.

CDR3 residues: CASSLGDRTYEQYV. In DNA, the CDR3 is TGTGCCAGCAGCTTAGGGGACAGAACCTACGAGCAGTACGTC. The V and J genes are TRBV7-2 and TRBJ2-7, with 7 bases fitting TRBD1. V lost 1 base, J lost 2 bases, and 2 bases stayed unmatched. The CDR3 extends over 14 amino acids. Germline V gene sequence: CDR1 SGHTA, CDR2 FQGNSA.

The chain carries TRBV12-3 or TRBV12-4 and TRBJ2-4; D is undetermined. V was cut by 6 bases and J by 0 bases, with 6 bases left in between. The CDR3 consists of 13 residues. The CDR3 reads CASSNPAKNIQYF. For the CDR3, the DNA is TGTGCCAGCAGCAACCCAGCCAAAAACATTCAGTACTTC.

This clonotype was seen ten or more times. The V and J genes are TRBV28 and TRBJ2-7; 8 nucleotides agree with TRBD1. There are 14 residues in the CDR3. Germline V lookup: CDR1 MDHEN, CDR2 SYDVKM. V gave up 6 bases and J gave up 1 base; unmatched junction bases: 5. This CDR3 is CASSPRQGSYEQYF. In DNA, the CDR3 is TGTGCCAGCAGCCCCAGACAGGGGTCCTACGAGCAGTACTTC.

The CDR3 sequence is CSARNRDRAGEQYF. DNA of the CDR3: TGCAGTGCTAGAAACCGGGACAGGGCAGGCGAGCAGTACTTC. The chain links TRBV20-1 to TRBJ2-7; the match to TRBD1 covers 9 bases. This CDR3 comprises 14 residues. The germline V gene encodes CDR1 DFQATT and CDR2 SNEGSKA (reference sequence). V trimming: 2 bases; J trimming: 6 bases; junction bases outside the gene matches: 8.

This clonotype has more than one count but fewer than ten. The J gene is TRBJ2-5, the V gene TRBV27; D might be TRBD1 (5 bases). Trimming cost V 4 bases and J 1 base, with 16 bases left between them. Germline loops: CDR1 MNHEY, CDR2 SMNVEV (reference sequence). The CDR3 contains 16 residues. The CDR3 region is CASSSLGGATQETQYF. The DNA for the CDR3 is TGTGCCAGCAGTTCCCTTGGTGGGGCCACCCAAGAGACCCAGTACTTC.

This clonotype was seen many times. The chain is built from TRBV5-5 and TRBJ2-7, with D possibly being TRBD2 (5 bases). Germline CDR1 SGHKS, CDR2 YYEKEE (reference sequence). The CDR3 totals 16 residues. V was trimmed by 1 base and J by 5 bases, leaving 19 bases between them. The CDR3 loop reads CASSLKVGGVLDEQYF. CDR3 DNA sequence: TGTGCCAGCAGCTTGAAGGTCGGAGGTGTGTTGGACGAGCAGTACTTC. The full variable domain, rest sourced from reference TRBV5-5 and TRBJ2-7, is DAGVTQSPTHLIKTRGQQVTLRCSPISGHKSVSWYQQVLGQGPQFIFQYYEKEERGRGNFPDRFSARQFPNYSSELNVNALLLGDSALYLCASSLKVGGVLDEQYFGPGTRLTVT.

The chain has TRBV28 and TRBJ2-7; 9 nucleotides match TRBD1. V lost 6 bases to trimming and J lost 3 bases; unmatched junction nucleotides: 21. Germline V gives CDR1 MDHEN, CDR2 SYDVKM. The CDR3 consists of 19 residues. CDR3 region: CASSRIKGWETGGLYEQYF. CDR3 bases: TGTGCCAGCAGCCGAATAAAGGGCTGGGAAACAGGGGGCCTCTACGAGCAGTACTTC.

This clonotype was detected a few times. The chain is built from TRBV6-5 and TRBJ2-3, with a weak D call TRBD1 (6 bases). Trimming cost V 2 bases and J 4 bases, with 16 bases left between them. CDR1 MNHEY and CDR2 SVGAGI come from the germline V gene. The length of the CDR3 is 16 residues. CDR3 protein: CASSYTDRRPADTQYF. For the CDR3, the DNA is TGTGCCAGCAGTTACACGGACAGAAGGCCTGCAGATACGCAGTATTTT.

This clonotype was observed a handful of times. The chain is built from TRBV27 and TRBJ2-1, with D uncertain. Germline V gene lookup returns CDR1 MNHEY and CDR2 SMNVEV (reference sequence). The V end lost 2 bases, the J end lost 6 bases, and 11 bases lay between the germline ends. This CDR3 is built from 14 residues. The CDR3 sequence is CASSLGAETNEQFF. CDR3 coding DNA: TGTGCCAGCAGTTTAGGAGCAGAGACCAATGAGCAGTTCTTC.

V and J are TRBV4-3 and TRBJ2-7; perhaps TRBD1 as D (5 bases). The germline V and J ends were trimmed by 0 bases and 3 bases, with 6 bases remaining between them. CDR1 is LGHNA, CDR2 YSLEER, per germline. The CDR3 sequence is 13 residues long. CDR3 DNA: TGCGCCAGCAGCCAAGACGACAGCTACGAGCAGTACTTC. Amino acids: CASSQDDSYEQYF.

The chain uses TRBV5-6 and TRBJ2-1; 10 nucleotides line up with TRBD1. The junction had 8 bases not matched to a gene; V was cut back by 2 bases and J by 6 bases. The CDR3 consists of 16 residues. CDR1 is SGHDT, CDR2 YYEEEE, per germline. In DNA, the CDR3 is TGTGCCAGCAGCTTCGGAGACAGGGGGCCCTTCAATGAGCAGTTCTTC. Translated: CASSFGDRGPFNEQFF.

The V call is TRBV28, the J call TRBJ2-1; the D gene could be TRBD1 or TRBD2 (5 bases each). In germline, CDR1 is MDHEN, CDR2 SYDVKM. Trimming stripped 2 bases from V and 3 bases from J, with 14 bases between. There are 16 residues in the CDR3. The chain's CDR3 is CASSLILARGYNEQFF. CDR3 DNA sequence: TGTGCCAGCAGTTTAATCTTAGCGAGGGGCTACAATGAGCAGTTCTTC.

This clonotype was counted ten times or more. The rearrangement uses TRBV6-2 or TRBV6-3 and TRBJ2-1; TRBD2 might be the D (6 bases). This CDR3 contains 14 residues. Germline lookup yields CDR1 MNHEY and CDR2 SVGEGT. V lost 2 bases and J 7 bases, leaving 12 bases between the germline ends. As DNA, the CDR3 is TGTGCCAGCAGTTACCGGGAGCTAGGGAATGAGCAGTTCTTC. Its translation: CASSYRELGNEQFF.

This clonotype has only a few counts. This rearrangement joins TRBV27 to TRBJ2-2; perhaps TRBD2 as D (5 bases). CDR1 MNHEY and CDR2 SMNVEV come from the germline V gene (reference sequence). The V gene lost 7 bases and the J gene lost 1 base, with 13 bases spanning the gap. The CDR3 covers 15 residues. The CDR3, as DNA: TGTGCCAGCATGGAGCTAGCTATGAACACCGGGGAGCTGTTTTTT. Protein: CASMELAMNTGELFF.

This clonotype was found a few times. CDR3 in DNA: TGTGCCAGCAGGATGGGAGGAGGGAATGAGCAGTTCTTC. This sequence encodes CASRMGGGNEQFF. V and J are TRBV27 and TRBJ2-1; D might be TRBD2 (6 bases). V was pared by 6 bases and J by 7 bases, with 13 bases between. The CDR3 is 13 residues long. Germline CDR1 is MNHEY and CDR2 is SMNVEV (reference sequence).

This clonotype came up many times. The chain has TRBV7-9 and TRBJ2-3; D uncertain. CDR1 and CDR2 from the germline V gene are SEHNR and FQNEAQ (reference sequence). The CDR3 contains 13 residues. Trimming took off 3 bases at V and 2 bases at J, with 6 bases between the two ends. This chain's CDR3 is CASSLATTDTQYF. CDR3 coding DNA: TGTGCCAGCAGCTTGGCCACCACAGATACGCAGTATTTT.

This clonotype was seen a handful of times. The rearrangement links TRBV20-1 to TRBJ1-5; maybe TRBD1 (5 bases). The V end was cut by 3 bases, the J end by 2 bases, with 14 bases between. The CDR3 has 15 amino acids. Germline CDR1 is DFQATT and CDR2 is SNEGSKA (reference sequence). The CDR3 bases are TGCAGTGCTAGTTGGGGACCGGGCGGCAATCAGCCCCAGCATTTT. Its translation is CSASWGPGGNQPQHF.

In its sample, this clonotype was seen many times. The chain uses TRBV20-1 and TRBJ2-1; TRBD2 aligns across 10 bases. The CDR3 has 16 residues. Germline CDR1 DFQATT, CDR2 SNEGSKA (reference sequence). V dropped 0 bases and J dropped 4; count of bases not matched to a gene: 6. This CDR3 is CSARDLAGVPYNEQFF. CDR3 nucleotide sequence: TGCAGTGCTAGAGACCTAGCGGGAGTCCCTTACAATGAGCAGTTCTTC.

The chain carries TRBV12-3 or TRBV12-4 and TRBJ2-1, with 14 positions matching TRBD2. The CDR3 is 17 residues long. The J segment lost 4 bases and the V segment lost 5 bases, leaving 7 bases of the junction unmatched. Here the CDR3 DNA reads TGTGCCAGCAGTCTCAGACTAGCGGGAGGGGGATACAATGAGCAGTTCTTC. This encodes CASSLRLAGGGYNEQFF.

The gene calls are TRBV7-8 and TRBJ1-4; the D gene is possibly TRBD1 (5 bases). The CDR3 totals 14 residues. CDR1 SGHVS and CDR2 FQNEAQ come from the germline V gene. Deletions cut 6 bases from V and 7 bases from J, with 15 bases between. DNA for the CDR3: TGTGCCAGCAGGGGGGGAGGAAGCCTTGAAAAACTGTTTTTT. Translated: CASRGGGSLEKLFF.

This sequence joins TRBV27 and TRBJ2-1; 10 bases match TRBD1. The CDR3 consists of 15 residues. Per the germline V gene, CDR1 is MNHEY and CDR2 is SMNVEV (reference sequence). The CDR3 DNA follows: TGTGCGTCCGGACAGGGGGAAACGGTGGGCGATGAGCAGTTCTTC. This gives the protein CASGQGETVGDEQFF.

The genes are TRBV20-1 and TRBJ2-1, with D possibly being TRBD2 (6 bases). V dropped 3 bases and J dropped 5 bases, with 14 bases sitting between them. Germline assignment: CDR1 DFQATT and CDR2 SNEGSKA (reference sequence). The CDR3 runs 14 residues. The chain's CDR3 is CSARNMLADNEQFF. The CDR3 nucleotides read TGCAGTGCTAGGAATATGTTAGCGGACAATGAGCAGTTCTTC.

The rearrangement uses TRBV3-1 and TRBJ2-3; 8 bases agree with TRBD2. J lost 0 bases, V lost 6 bases, and 14 bases had no gene match. Germline lookup yields CDR1 LGHDT and CDR2 YNNKEL (reference sequence). CDR3 length: 18 residues. CDR3 region: CASSDIAGRGWSTDTQYF. The CDR3, as DNA: TGTGCCAGCAGTGACATAGCGGGAAGAGGATGGAGCACAGATACGCAGTATTTT.

This clonotype appeared many times. The chain has TRBV24-1 and TRBJ1-5; TRBD1 is a possible D gene (6 bases). Germline CDR1 is KGHDR and CDR2 is SFDVKD. The V and J ends lost 10 bases and 1 base respectively, with 13 bases between them. This CDR3 has 14 amino acids. The CDR3 sequence: CATGPGQSNQPQHF. The DNA for the CDR3 is TGTGCCACGGGGCCGGGACAAAGCAATCAGCCCCAGCATTTT.

This clonotype occurred many times. The CDR3 DNA is TGCGCCAGCAGCTTGGGTCTAGCCGCAGAGACCCAGTACTTC. It translates to CASSLGLAAETQYF. This chain uses TRBV5-1 with TRBJ2-5; TRBD2 might be the D (5 bases). Trimming removed 0 bases at V and 4 bases at J, with 10 bases between. This CDR3 spans 14 amino acids. Germline CDR1 reads SGHRS; CDR2 reads YFSETQ.

The sample holds a few counts of this clonotype. The CDR3 region has the DNA TGTGCCAGCAGCTTACTTTTAGCCGGGAGCGCTTCTGGAAACACCATATATTTT. Protein product: CASSLLLAGSASGNTIYF. The chain joins TRBV7-8 to TRBJ1-3; no firm D call. V lost 2 bases and J lost 1, with 18 bases in between. CDR3 length equals 18 residues. Germline V CDR1 and CDR2: SGHVS, FQNEAQ.

This clonotype was seen repeatedly, ten times or more. The chain links TRBV10-1 to TRBJ2-3; 8 bases agree with TRBD1. CDR1 is WNHNN, CDR2 SYGVQD, per germline (reference sequence). The CDR3 totals 15 residues. The J segment lost 2 bases and the V segment lost 2 bases, leaving 3 bases of the junction unmatched. The CDR3 nucleotides are TGCGCCAGCAGTGAGACGACAGGGGCCACAGATACGCAGTATTTT. Amino acid sequence: CASSETTGATDTQYF.

The rearrangement joins TRBV27 to TRBJ2-5; weak D call: TRBD2 (5 bases). V lost 1 base and J lost 5, with 8 bases in between. Germline CDR1 MNHEY, CDR2 SMNVEV (reference sequence). This CDR3 is 13 amino acids long. CDR3 sequence reads: CASSLWSGETQYF. For the CDR3, the DNA is TGTGCCAGCAGTTTATGGTCGGGGGAGACCCAGTACTTC.

Written as DNA, the CDR3 is TGTGCCAGCAGTTACGGTCGGACCGGGGAGCTGTTTTTT. It is translated as CASSYGRTGELFF. This chain uses TRBV6-5 with TRBJ2-2, with D uncertain. The germline V gene has CDR1 MNHEY and CDR2 SVGAGI. Trimming took 2 bases from V and 5 from J, leaving 6 bases between them. The CDR3 has 13 amino acids.